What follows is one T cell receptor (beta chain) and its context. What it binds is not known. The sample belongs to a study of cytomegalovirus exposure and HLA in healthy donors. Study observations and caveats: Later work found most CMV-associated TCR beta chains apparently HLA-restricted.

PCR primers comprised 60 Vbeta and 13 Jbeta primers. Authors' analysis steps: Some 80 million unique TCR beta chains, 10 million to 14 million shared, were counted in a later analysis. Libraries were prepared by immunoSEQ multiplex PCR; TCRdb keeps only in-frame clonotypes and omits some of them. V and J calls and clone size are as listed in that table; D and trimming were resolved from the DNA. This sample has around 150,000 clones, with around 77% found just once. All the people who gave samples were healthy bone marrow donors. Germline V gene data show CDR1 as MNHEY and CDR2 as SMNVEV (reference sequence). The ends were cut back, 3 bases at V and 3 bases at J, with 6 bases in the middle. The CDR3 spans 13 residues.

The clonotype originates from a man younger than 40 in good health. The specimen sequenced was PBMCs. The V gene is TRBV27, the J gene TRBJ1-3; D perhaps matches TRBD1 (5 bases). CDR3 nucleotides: TGTGCCAGCAGTTTCGACAGTGGAAACACCATATATTTT. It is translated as CASSFDSGNTIYF.